These 10 T cell receptor beta chains originate from one sample sequenced in a study of vaccination effects on CD4 cells after COVID-19. Their cognate antigens are unknown. Antigen-specific CD4+ T cells were expanded (with viral peptide pools) by the ViraFEST assay ahead of sequencing. Following a roughly 11-day culture, CD4+ T cells were purified. Participants completed two doses of the BNT162b2 or mRNA-1273 vaccine. Generated by immunoSEQ multiplex PCR, the TCRdb table keeps only in-frame clones and is missing some. The table has some 23,000 clones, roughly 76% seen once; the top ten hold 9.1%. The source material was CD4+ T cells from PBMCs cultured with HCoV-229E spike peptides, sampled after COVID-19 vaccination. All receptors derive from a human donor who received a COVID-19 vaccine.

The chain is built from TRBV23-1 and TRBJ2-1; no clear D. TRBV23-1 carries the ORF label, with uncertain function. This CDR3 has 14 amino acids. Trimming removed 7 bases at V and 10 bases at J, with 20 bases between. The CDR3 region is CASNPTITVAEQFF. The CDR3, as DNA: TGCGCCAGCAATCCAACGATCACAGTCGCAGAGCAGTTCTTC.

This clone was recorded only once. J is TRBJ1-5 and V is TRBV23-1, with 7 bases matching TRBD1. TRBV23-1 is identified as an open reading frame with a role that is uncertain. Trimming took 6 bases from V and 1 from J; bases not matched to a gene: 12. This CDR3 spans 17 amino acids. CDR3 sequence reads: CASRRTGLARSNQPQHF. The CDR3 nucleotides read TGCGCCAGCAGACGGACAGGTCTCGCACGCAGCAATCAGCCCCAGCATTTT.

The V gene is TRBV30, the J gene TRBJ2-4; 12 nucleotides align to TRBD2. This CDR3 is 14 amino acids long. Looked up from germline, CDR1 is GTSNPN and CDR2 is SVGIG (reference sequence). V shed 5 bases and J 7 bases; nucleotides not matched to a gene: 6. CDR3 nucleotide sequence: TGTGCCTGGGGGGGACTAGCGGGTGTGAACATTCAGTACTTC. Its translation is CAWGGLAGVNIQYF.

The chain employs TRBV4-1 and TRBJ2-3; 12 bases agree with TRBD2. Germline V gives CDR1 MGHRA, CDR2 YSYEKL. This CDR3 contains 20 residues. The ends lost 2 bases at V and 11 bases at J; junction bases unmatched: 23. CDR3 bases: TGCGCCAGCAGCCAACTACGGCTAGCGGGGGGGCCGACCCAGGCCGTTGGGCAGTATTTT. Protein: CASSQLRLAGGPTQAVGQYF.

This clone has just one count. This rearrangement joins TRBV3-1 (or the pseudogene TRBV3-2) to TRBJ1-5; D is perhaps TRBD1 (5 bases). This CDR3 is built from 14 residues. Per germline, CDR1 LGHDT and CDR2 YNNKEL (reference sequence). Trimming shortened V by 5 bases and J by 1 base, and 9 bases separated the two germline ends. Here the CDR3 DNA reads TGTGCCAGCAGCGGCGGGACGAGCAATCAGCCCCAGCATTTT. Its protein product is CASSGGTSNQPQHF.

The chain links TRBV3-1 (or the pseudogene TRBV3-2) to TRBJ1-3; no clear D gene. The germline V gene encodes CDR1 LGHDT and CDR2 YNNKEL (reference sequence). This CDR3 region has 11 residues. The V gene lost 4 bases and the J gene lost 6 bases, with 4 bases spanning the gap. CDR3 DNA sequence: TGTGCCAGCAGCCTCACAAACACCATATATTTT. This sequence encodes CASSLTNTIYF.

The CDR3 nucleotides are TGTGCCAGCAGCCCACTAACCTACGAGCAGTACTTC. Amino acids: CASSPLTYEQYF. The chain couples TRBV7-8 to TRBJ2-7, with D hard to call. Per the germline V gene, CDR1 is SGHVS and CDR2 is FQNEAQ. With 5 bases removed from V and 2 bases from J, the gap between germline ends came to 7 bases. This CDR3 has 12 amino acids.

V and J are TRBV4-1 and TRBJ1-2; 8 bases fit TRBD1. The CDR3 covers 15 residues. CDR1 MGHRA and CDR2 YSYEKL come from the germline V gene. J lost 7 bases, V lost 0 bases, and 7 bases had no gene match. The CDR3 DNA follows: TGCGCCAGCAGCCAAGATCAGGGGGCGATAGGTGGCTACACCTTC. Its translation: CASSQDQGAIGGYTF.

CDR3 amino acids: CASSVVENTEAFF. CDR3 bases: TGTGCCAGCAGTGTGGTGGAGAACACTGAAGCTTTCTTT. The V and J genes are TRBV2 and TRBJ1-1; D is unclear. Germline V gene lookup returns CDR1 SNHLY and CDR2 FYNNEI. The CDR3 has 13 amino acids. V was clipped by 4 bases and J by 1 base, with 7 bases between them. The complete variable domain, with remaining parts taken from reference TRBV2 and TRBJ1-1, reads EPEVTQTPSHQVTQMGQEVILRCVPISNHLYFYWYRQILGQKVEFLVSFYNNEISEKSEIFDDQFSVERPDGSNFTLKIRSTKLEDSAMYFCASSVVENTEAFFGQGTRLTVV.

The chain is built from TRBV7-2 and TRBJ2-3; TRBD2 agrees at 8 bases. The germline gives CDR1 SGHTA, CDR2 FQGNSA. CDR3 size: 15 residues. V lost 4 bases, J lost 2 bases, and 5 bases stayed unmatched. This CDR3 reads CASSWRAGDTDTQYF. DNA for the CDR3: TGTGCCAGCAGCTGGCGAGCGGGGGACACAGATACGCAGTATTTT. Using reference TRBV7-2 and TRBJ2-3 for the parts outside the CDR3, the full variable domain is GAGVSQSPSNKVTEKGKDVELRCDPISGHTALYWYRQSLGQGLEFLIYFQGNSAPDKSGLPSDRFSAERTGGSVSTLTIQRTQQEDSAVYLCASSWRAGDTDTQYFGPGTRLTVL.